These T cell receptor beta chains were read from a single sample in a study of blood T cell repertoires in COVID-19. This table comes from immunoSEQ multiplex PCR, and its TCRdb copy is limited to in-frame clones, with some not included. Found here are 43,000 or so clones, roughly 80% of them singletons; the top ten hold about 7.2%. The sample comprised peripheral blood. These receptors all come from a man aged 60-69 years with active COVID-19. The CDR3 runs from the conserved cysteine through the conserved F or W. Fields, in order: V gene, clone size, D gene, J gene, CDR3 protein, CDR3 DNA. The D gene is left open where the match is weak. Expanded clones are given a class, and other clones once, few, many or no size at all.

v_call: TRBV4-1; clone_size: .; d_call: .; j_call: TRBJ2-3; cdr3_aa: CASSRIQGSTDTQYF; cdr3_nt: TGCGCCAGCAGCCGAATACAGGGAAGCACAGATACGCAGTATTTT
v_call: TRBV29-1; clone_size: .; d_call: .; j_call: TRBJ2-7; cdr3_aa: CSVQVTYEQYF; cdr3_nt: TGCAGCGTGCAGGTAACGTACGAGCAGTACTTC
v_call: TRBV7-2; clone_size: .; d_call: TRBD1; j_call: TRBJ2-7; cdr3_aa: CASSPGQGVPYEQYF; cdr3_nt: TGTGCCAGCAGCCCAGGACAGGGCGTCCCCTACGAGCAGTACTTC
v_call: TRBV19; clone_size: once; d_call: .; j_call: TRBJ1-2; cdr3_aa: CASSIDRNYGYTF; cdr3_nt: TGTGCCAGTAGTATTGACAGAAACTATGGCTACACCTTC
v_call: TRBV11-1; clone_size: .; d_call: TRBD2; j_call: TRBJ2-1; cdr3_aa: CASSFSGRAREQFF; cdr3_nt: TGTGCCAGCAGCTTTAGCGGGAGGGCCAGAGAGCAGTTCTTC
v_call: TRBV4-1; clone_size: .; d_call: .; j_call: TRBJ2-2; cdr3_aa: CASSQDQDGLRTGELFF; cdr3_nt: TGCGCCAGCAGCCAAGATCAAGACGGACTTAGGACCGGGGAGCTGTTTTTT
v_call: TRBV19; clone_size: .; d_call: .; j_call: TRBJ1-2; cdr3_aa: CASSIDLEGTNYGYTF; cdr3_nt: TGTGCCAGTAGTATAGACCTCGAGGGTACGAACTATGGCTACACCTTC
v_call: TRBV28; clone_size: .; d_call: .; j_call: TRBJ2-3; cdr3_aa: CASTDSGVRDTQYF; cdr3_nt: TGTGCCAGCACCGATAGCGGCGTCAGGGATACGCAGTATTTT
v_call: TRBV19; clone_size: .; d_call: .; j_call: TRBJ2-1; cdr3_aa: CASSGPGKQFF; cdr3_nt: TGTGCCAGTAGTGGTCCAGGAAAGCAGTTCTTC
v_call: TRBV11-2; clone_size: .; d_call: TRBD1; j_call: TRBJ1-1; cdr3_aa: CASSLSGTGVNTEAFF; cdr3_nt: TGTGCCAGCAGCTTAAGTGGGACAGGGGTAAACACTGAAGCTTTCTTT
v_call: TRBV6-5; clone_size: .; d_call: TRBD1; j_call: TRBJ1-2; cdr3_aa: CASTERTGWDPGYTF; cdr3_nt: TGTGCCAGCACCGAACGGACAGGCTGGGACCCTGGCTACACCTTC
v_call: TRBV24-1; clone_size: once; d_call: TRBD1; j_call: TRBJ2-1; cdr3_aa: CATSPQDRVANEQFF; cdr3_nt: TGTGCCACCAGCCCCCAGGACAGGGTTGCCAATGAGCAGTTCTTC
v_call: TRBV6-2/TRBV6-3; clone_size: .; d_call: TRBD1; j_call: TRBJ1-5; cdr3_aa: CASSPDRGPQPQHF; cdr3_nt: TGTGCCAGCAGTCCAGACAGGGGCCCTCAGCCCCAGCATTTT
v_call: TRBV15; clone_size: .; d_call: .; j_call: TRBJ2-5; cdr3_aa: CATSRDRGPSETQYF; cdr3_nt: TGTGCCACCAGCAGAGATCGGGGTCCGTCGGAGACCCAGTACTTC
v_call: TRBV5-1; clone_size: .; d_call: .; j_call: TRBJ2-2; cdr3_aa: CASSLALRAGELFF; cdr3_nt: TGCGCCAGCAGCTTGGCTCTGCGGGCCGGGGAGCTGTTTTTT
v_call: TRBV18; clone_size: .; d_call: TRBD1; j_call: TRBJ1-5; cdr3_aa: CASSPGTDNQPQHF; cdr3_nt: TGTGCCAGCTCACCAGGGACAGACAATCAGCCCCAGCATTTT
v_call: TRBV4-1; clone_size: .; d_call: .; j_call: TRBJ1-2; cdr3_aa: CASSPWTASAGYTF; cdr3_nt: TGCGCCAGCAGCCCCTGGACAGCTTCAGCGGGCTACACCTTC
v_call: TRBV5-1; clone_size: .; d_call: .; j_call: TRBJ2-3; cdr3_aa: CASSLRAGTSTDTQYF; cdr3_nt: TGCGCCAGCAGCTTGCGGGCGGGAACTAGCACAGATACGCAGTATTTT
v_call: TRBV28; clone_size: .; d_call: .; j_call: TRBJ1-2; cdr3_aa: CASSLLGRAGGGYTF; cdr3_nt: TGTGCCAGCAGTTTACTTGGCCGTGCAGGTGGTGGCTACACCTTC
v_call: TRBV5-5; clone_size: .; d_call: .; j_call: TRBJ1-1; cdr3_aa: CASSSQGFGYTEAFF; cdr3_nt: TGTGCCAGCAGCTCTCAGGGGTTCGGATATACTGAAGCTTTCTTT
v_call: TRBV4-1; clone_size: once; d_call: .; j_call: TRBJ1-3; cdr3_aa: CASSLEGDLTGNTIYF; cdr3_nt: TGCGCCAGCAGTCTTGAAGGGGATCTGACTGGAAACACCATATATTTT
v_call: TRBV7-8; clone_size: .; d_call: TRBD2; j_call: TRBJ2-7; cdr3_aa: CASSLGTSSLEQYF; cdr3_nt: TGTGCCAGCAGCTTAGGGACTAGCTCCCTCGAGCAGTACTTC
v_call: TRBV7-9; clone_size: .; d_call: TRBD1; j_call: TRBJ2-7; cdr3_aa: CASSFAGGPYEQYF; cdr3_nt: TGTGCCAGCAGCTTTGCAGGGGGTCCCTACGAGCAGTACTTC
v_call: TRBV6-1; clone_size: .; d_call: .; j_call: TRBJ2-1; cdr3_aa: CASSESGGPYNEQFF; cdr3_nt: TGTGCCAGCAGTGAAAGCGGCGGGCCTTACAATGAGCAGTTCTTC
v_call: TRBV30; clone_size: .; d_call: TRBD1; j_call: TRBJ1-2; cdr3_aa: CAWTPGRGLDGYTF; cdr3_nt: TGTGCCTGGACCCCCGGGAGGGGGCTCGATGGCTACACCTTC
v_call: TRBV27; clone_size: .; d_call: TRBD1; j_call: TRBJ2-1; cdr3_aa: CASSSGTGIYNEQFF; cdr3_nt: TGTGCCAGCAGTTCCGGGACAGGGATCTACAATGAGCAGTTCTTC
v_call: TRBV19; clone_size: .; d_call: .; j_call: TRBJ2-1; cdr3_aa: CASSSDSTNNEQFF; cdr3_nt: TGTGCCAGTAGTTCGGACTCTACTAACAATGAGCAGTTCTTC
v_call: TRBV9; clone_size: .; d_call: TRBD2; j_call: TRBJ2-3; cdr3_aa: CASSVVSGGALDTQYF; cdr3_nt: TGTGCCAGCAGCGTAGTTAGCGGGGGGGCCCTAGATACGCAGTATTTT
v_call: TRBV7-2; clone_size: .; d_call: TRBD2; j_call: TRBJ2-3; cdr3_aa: CASSLTRTSGGSTDTQYF; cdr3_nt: TGTGCCAGCAGCCTTACCCGGACTAGCGGGGGAAGCACAGATACGCAGTATTTT
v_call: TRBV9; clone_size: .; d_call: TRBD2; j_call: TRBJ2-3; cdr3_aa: CASSVHPGGGEGEYF; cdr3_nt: TGTGCCAGCAGCGTTCACCCTGGGGGGGGAGAAGGCGAGTATTTT
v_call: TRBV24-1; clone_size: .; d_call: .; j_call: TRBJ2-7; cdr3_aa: CATSDSNEQYF; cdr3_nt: TGTGCCACCAGCGACTCTAACGAGCAGTACTTC
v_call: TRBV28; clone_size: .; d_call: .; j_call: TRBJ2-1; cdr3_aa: CASSLSLGSSYNEQFF; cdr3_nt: TGTGCCAGCAGTTTATCTCTGGGGAGCTCCTACAATGAGCAGTTCTTC
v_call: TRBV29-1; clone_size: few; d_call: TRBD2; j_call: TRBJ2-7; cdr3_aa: CSVEGGSLTYEQYF; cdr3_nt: TGCAGCGTTGAGGGCGGGAGTCTCACCTACGAGCAGTACTTC
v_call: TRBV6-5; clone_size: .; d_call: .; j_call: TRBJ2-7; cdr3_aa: CASNIDRIVYYEQYF; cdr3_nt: TGTGCCAGCAATATAGACAGGATCGTTTACTACGAGCAGTACTTC
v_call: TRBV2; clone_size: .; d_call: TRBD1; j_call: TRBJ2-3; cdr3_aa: CASRGQGASAQYF; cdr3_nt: TGTGCCAGCAGGGGACAGGGGGCTAGCGCGCAGTATTTT
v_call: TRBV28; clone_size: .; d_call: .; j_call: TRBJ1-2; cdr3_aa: CASSSITGSYGYTF; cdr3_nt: TGTGCCAGCAGTTCGATAACGGGGTCCTATGGCTACACCTTC
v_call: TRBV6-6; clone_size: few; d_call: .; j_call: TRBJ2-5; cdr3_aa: CASSYPGVQETQYF; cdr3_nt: TGTGCCAGCAGTTATCCGGGAGTCCAAGAGACCCAGTACTTC
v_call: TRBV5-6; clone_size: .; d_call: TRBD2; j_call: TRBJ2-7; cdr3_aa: CASSGGLAGVYEQYF; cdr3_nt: TGTGCCAGCAGCGGGGGACTAGCGGGAGTATACGAGCAGTACTTC
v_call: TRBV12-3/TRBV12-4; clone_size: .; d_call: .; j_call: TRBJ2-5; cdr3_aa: CASSFPNKETQYF; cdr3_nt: TGTGCCAGCAGTTTCCCAAACAAAGAGACCCAGTACTTC
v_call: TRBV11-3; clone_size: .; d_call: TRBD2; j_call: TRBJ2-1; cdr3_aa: CASSSRTSGSGQNEQFF; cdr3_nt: TGTGCCAGCAGTTCACGGACTAGCGGGAGTGGTCAGAATGAGCAGTTCTTC
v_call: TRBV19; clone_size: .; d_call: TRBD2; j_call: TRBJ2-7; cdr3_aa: CASSWGSSGEPYEQYF; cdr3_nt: TGTGCCAGTAGTTGGGGATCTAGCGGGGAGCCCTACGAGCAGTACTTC
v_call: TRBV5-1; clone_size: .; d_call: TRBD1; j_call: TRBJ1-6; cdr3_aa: CASSMTGYNSPLHF; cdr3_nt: TGCGCCAGCAGCATGACAGGGTATAATTCACCCCTCCACTTT
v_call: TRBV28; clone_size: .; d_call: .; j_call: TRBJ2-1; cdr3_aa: CASRPTDGVNEQFF; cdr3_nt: TGTGCCAGCAGGCCGACAGATGGGGTGAATGAGCAGTTCTTC
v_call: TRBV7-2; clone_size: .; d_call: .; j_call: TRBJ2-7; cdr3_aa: CASSLGTLANYEQYF; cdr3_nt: TGTGCCAGCAGCTTAGGGACTCTAGCGAACTACGAGCAGTACTTC
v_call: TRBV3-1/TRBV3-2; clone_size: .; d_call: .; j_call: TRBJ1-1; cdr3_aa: CASSQGETEAFF; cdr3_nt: TGTGCCAGCAGTCAAGGGGAGACTGAAGCTTTCTTT
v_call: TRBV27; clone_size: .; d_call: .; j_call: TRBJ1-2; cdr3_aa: CASSPYPSSGEGYTF; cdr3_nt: TGTGCCAGCAGTCCCTACCCGAGCTCAGGGGAAGGCTACACCTTC
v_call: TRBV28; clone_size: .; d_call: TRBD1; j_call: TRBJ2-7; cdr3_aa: CASSITGQGMREQYF; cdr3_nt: TGTGCCAGCAGCATAACCGGACAGGGAATGAGGGAGCAGTACTTC
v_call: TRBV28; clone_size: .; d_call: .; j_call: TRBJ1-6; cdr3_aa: CASSSLGGYVSPLHF; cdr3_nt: TGTGCCAGCAGTTCTTTGGGGGGGTACGTATCACCCCTCCACTTT
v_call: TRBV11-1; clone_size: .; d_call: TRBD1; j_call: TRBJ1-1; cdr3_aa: CASSAGTGGNTEAFF; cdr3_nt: TGTGCCAGCAGCGCCGGGACAGGGGGGAACACTGAAGCTTTCTTT
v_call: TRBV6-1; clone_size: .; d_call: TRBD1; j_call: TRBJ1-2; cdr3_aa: CASSEGRRTGNGYTF; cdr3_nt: TGTGCCAGCAGTGAAGGGAGGAGGACAGGAAATGGCTACACCTTC
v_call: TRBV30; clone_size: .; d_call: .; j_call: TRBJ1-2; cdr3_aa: CAWGQNYGYTF; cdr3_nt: TGTGCCTGGGGACAGAACTATGGCTACACCTTC
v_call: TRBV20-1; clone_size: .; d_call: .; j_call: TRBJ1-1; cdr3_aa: CSARQNTEAFF; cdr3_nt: TGCAGTGCTAGACAGAACACTGAAGCTTTCTTT
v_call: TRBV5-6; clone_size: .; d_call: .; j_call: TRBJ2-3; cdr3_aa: CASSRGRNTQYF; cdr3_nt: TGTGCCAGCAGCCGTGGTAGAAATACGCAGTATTTT
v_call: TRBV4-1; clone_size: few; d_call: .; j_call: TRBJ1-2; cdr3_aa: CASSQIGSPRLLNYGYTF; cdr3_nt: TGCGCCAGCAGCCAAATCGGGAGCCCTCGACTTCTTAACTATGGCTACACCTTC